These 2 T cell receptor beta chains originate from one sample sequenced in a study of blood T cell repertoires in COVID-19. Measured with immunoSEQ multiplex PCR; TCRdb has only the in-frame clones, and not every one. This sample has about 170,000 clones, with more than 80% found just once. Sequenced material: PBMCs or T cells enriched from blood (not recorded which). These receptors all stem from a man in his fifties who had recovered from COVID-19.

Regarding this clone: One junction end disagrees with the germline gene, perhaps due to a read error. This chain links TRBV6-5 with TRBJ1-5, with D perhaps matching TRBD1 (6 bases). The CDR3 runs to 13 residues. The V gene's germline CDR1 is MNHEY and CDR2 SVGAGI. Written as DNA, the CDR3 is TGTGCCGGCAGCCCAGGGGCTAATCAGCCCCAGCATTTT. Protein product: CAGSPGANQPQHF.

This sequence joins TRBV4-2 and TRBJ2-1, with a possible D match to TRBD2 (7 bases). This CDR3 region has 16 residues. Trimming removed 0 bases at V and 3 bases at J, with 12 bases between. In germline, CDR1 is LGHNA, CDR2 YNFKEQ. The CDR3 protein is CASSQDSGGFYNEQFF. The CDR3 bases are TGTGCCAGCAGCCAAGATTCGGGGGGCTTCTACAATGAGCAGTTCTTC.